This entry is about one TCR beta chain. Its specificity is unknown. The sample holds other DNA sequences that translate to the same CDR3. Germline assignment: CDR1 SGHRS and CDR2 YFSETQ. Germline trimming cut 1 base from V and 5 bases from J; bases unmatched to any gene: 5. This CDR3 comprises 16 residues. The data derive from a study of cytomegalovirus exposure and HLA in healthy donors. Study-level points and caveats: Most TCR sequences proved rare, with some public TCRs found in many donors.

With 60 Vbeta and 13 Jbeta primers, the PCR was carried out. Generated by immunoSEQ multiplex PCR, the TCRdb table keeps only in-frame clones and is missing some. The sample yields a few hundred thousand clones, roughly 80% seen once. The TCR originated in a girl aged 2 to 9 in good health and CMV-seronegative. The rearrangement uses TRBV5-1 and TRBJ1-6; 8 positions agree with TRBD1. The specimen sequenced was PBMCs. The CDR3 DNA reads TGCGCCAGCAGCTTGAAGACAGGGGAGGATAATTCACCCCTCCACTTT. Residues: CASSLKTGEDNSPLHF. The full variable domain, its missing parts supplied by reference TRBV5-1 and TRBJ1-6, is KAGVTQTPRYLIKTRGQQVTLSCSPISGHRSVSWYQQTPGQGLQFLFEYFSETQRNKGNFPGRFSGRQFSNSRSEMNVSTLELGDSALYLCASSLKTGEDNSPLHFGNGTRLTVT.